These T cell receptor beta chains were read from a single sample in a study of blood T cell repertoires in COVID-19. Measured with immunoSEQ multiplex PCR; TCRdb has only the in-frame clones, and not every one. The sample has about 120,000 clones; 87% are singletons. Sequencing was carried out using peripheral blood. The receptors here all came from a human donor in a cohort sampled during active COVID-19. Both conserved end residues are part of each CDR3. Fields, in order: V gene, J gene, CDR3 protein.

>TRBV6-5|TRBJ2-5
CASSNFGGAQETQYF
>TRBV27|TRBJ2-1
CASRLVSGSSYNEQFF
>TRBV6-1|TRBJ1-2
CASSEWQPGERDGYTF
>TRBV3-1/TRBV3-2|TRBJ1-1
CASSQTARTEAFF
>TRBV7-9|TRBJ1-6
CASSLYTGKNSPLHF
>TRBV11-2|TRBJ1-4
CASSLTGTRGEKLFF
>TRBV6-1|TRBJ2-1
CASSGERLSSYNEQFF
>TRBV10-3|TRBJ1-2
CAISEPQGGNYGYTF
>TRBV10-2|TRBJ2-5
CASSEARLAGNQETQYF
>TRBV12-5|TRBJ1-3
CASGFPAGLLSGNTIYF
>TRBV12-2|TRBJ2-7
CARPAGFSYEQYF
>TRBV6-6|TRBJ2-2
CASRALANTGELFF
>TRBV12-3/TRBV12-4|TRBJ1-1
CASGLRNTEAFF
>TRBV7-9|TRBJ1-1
CASSLGSGGTEAFF
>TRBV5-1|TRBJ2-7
CASSSPGQVNEQYF
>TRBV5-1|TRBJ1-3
CATRDTGGNTIYF
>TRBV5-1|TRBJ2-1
CASSLSGGDNEQFF
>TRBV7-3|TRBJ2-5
CASSFGGGRETQYF
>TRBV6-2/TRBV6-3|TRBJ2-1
CASSYPLPRASGIIYNEQFF
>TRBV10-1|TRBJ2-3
CASSESRGGTDTQYF
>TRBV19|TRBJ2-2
CASSLRGLADTNTGELFF
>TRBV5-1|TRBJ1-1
CASSRTREGTEAFF